Each of the 7 T cell receptor beta chains below was sequenced from the same sample in a study of blood T cell repertoires in COVID-19. Assay: immunoSEQ multiplex PCR; the TCRdb copy retains only in-frame clones and omits some. The sample carries 150,000 to 200,000 clones, roughly nine tenths recorded once. What was sequenced was peripheral blood. The receptors were gathered from a man in his sixties or seventies with active or convalescent COVID-19.

There are a few counts of this clone. The gene calls are TRBV3-1 (or the pseudogene TRBV3-2) and TRBJ2-1, with 9 bases matching TRBD2. The CDR3 has 15 amino acids. Germline V gene data show CDR1 as LGHDT and CDR2 as YNNKEL (reference sequence). V lost 7 bases to trimming and J lost 7 bases; unmatched junction nucleotides: 11. The CDR3 loop is CASNPGGRASNEQFF. The CDR3 nucleotides are TGTGCCAGCAACCCTGGCGGGAGGGCCTCAAATGAGCAGTTCTTC.

The CDR3 spells CASSPGAGGSNQPQHF. DNA for the CDR3: TGTGCCAGCAGCCCTGGGGCCGGGGGGAGCAATCAGCCCCAGCATTTT. V is TRBV9 and J is TRBJ1-5; the D gene is possibly TRBD1 (5 bases). Trimming pared 4 bases from V and 1 base from J, leaving 15 bases between. Germline loops: CDR1 SGDLS, CDR2 YYNGEE. The CDR3 loop spans 16 amino acids.

V is TRBV10-3 and J is TRBJ2-7; D is unclear. The CDR3 has 13 residues. V was pared by 3 bases and J by 2 bases, with 8 bases between. The germline V gene has CDR1 ENHRY and CDR2 SYGVKD. This chain's CDR3 is CAISEQQTYEQYF. CDR3 DNA: TGTGCCATCAGTGAACAGCAAACCTACGAGCAGTACTTC.

The chain recombines TRBV12-3 or TRBV12-4 with TRBJ2-1; 10 positions match TRBD1. The CDR3 length is 13 residues. The J segment lost 10 bases and the V segment lost 5 bases, leaving 5 bases of the junction unmatched. CDR3 sequence: CASSPRQGAEQFF. The CDR3 DNA sequence: TGTGCCAGCAGTCCCCGACAGGGGGCAGAGCAGTTCTTC.

V gene TRBV11-2 combines with J gene TRBJ2-1; D might be TRBD2 (5 bases). The germline V gene has CDR1 SGHAT and CDR2 FQNNGV. The CDR3 has 15 residues. The V end was cut by 6 bases, the J end by 6 bases, with 18 bases between. The CDR3 nucleotides are TGTGCCAGCAGTTCCGGTTGGCGGGCCCCCAATGAGCAGTTCTTC. Protein: CASSSGWRAPNEQFF.

The J gene is TRBJ1-2, the V gene TRBV19, with a weak D call TRBD1 (6 bases). V was shortened by 7 bases and J by 6 bases, with 18 bases between the two germline ends. Per the germline V gene, CDR1 is LNHDA and CDR2 is SQIVND (reference sequence). This CDR3 region has 14 residues. As DNA, the CDR3 is TGTGCCAGTATCCCTAGGGGACATAGTGATGGCTACACCTTC. Protein: CASIPRGHSDGYTF.

This rearrangement joins TRBV18 to TRBJ2-1; 8 bases map to TRBD2. Germline V CDR1 and CDR2: KGHSH, LQKENI. This CDR3 has 15 residues. V gave up 8 bases and J gave up 6 bases; unmatched junction bases: 12. The CDR3 sequence: CASTGGDGDLNEQFF. CDR3 nucleotides: TGTGCCAGCACGGGGGGGGACGGAGATCTCAATGAGCAGTTCTTC.